The 3 T cell receptor beta chains in this list originate from one sample, sequenced in a study of T-cell reconstitution after alpha-beta-depleted transplantation in children. Preparing the TCRbeta library involved the use of unique molecular identifiers. TCRdb itself ran the PCR reads through MiXCR, one entry per CDR3 protein. The data show about 980,000 distinct CDR3 sequences, about 30% seen once. Sample: PBMCs, mostly from graft donor cells, taken 360 days after TCRalphabeta/CD19-depleted stem cell transplant. The receptors come from a boy under two years old who had a stem cell transplant for SCID, so the T cells may come from the graft donor.

This clonotype was counted only a few times. The rearrangement joins TRBV29-1 to TRBJ2-3, with 8 bases that match TRBD2. Germline V CDR1 and CDR2: SQVTM, ANQGSEA. V gave up 2 bases and J gave up 7 bases; unmatched junction bases: 5. The CDR3 totals 13 residues. The CDR3 DNA sequence: TGCAGCGTTGAATCGCGGGGGGCATATACGCAGTATTTT. Residues: CSVESRGAYTQYF.

The rearrangement uses TRBV7-6 and TRBJ2-2, with D tentatively TRBD2 (5 bases). Germline lookup yields CDR1 SGHVS and CDR2 FNYEAQ. This CDR3 spans 15 amino acids. The germline V and J ends were trimmed by 1 base and 5 bases, with 11 bases remaining between them. CDR3 coding DNA: TGTGCCAGCAGCTTAGTGGGCCCGGGAACCGGGGAGCTGTTTTTT. Amino acid sequence: CASSLVGPGTGELFF.

For the CDR3, the DNA is TGTGCCAGCACTAGCCTTGCGGGGGGGCATCAAGATACGCAGTATTTT. Translating gives CASTSLAGGHQDTQYF. The J gene is TRBJ2-3, the V gene TRBV5-5; TRBD2 matches at 9 bases. CDR3 length: 16 residues. J gave up 5 bases and V 6 bases, and 13 bases lay outside the gene matches. Looked up from germline, CDR1 is SGHKS and CDR2 is YYEKEE (reference sequence).